This TCR beta chain is drawn from a study of blood T cell repertoires in COVID-19. V lost 11 bases, J lost 6 bases, and 15 bases lay in between. CDR1 is SEHNR, CDR2 FQNEAQ, per germline (reference sequence). The CDR3 runs 12 residues. Original handling: Estimates of nucleated cell counts were drawn from the amplification of reference gene primers. The data were produced by immunoSEQ multiplex PCR, yet TCRdb's version contains in-frame clones alone and is incomplete. From that table come the V and J calls and clone size; the DNA was used to work out D and trimming. There are around 140,000 clones in the sample; approximately 90% occur only once, and about 2% lies in the top ten.

J is TRBJ2-3 and V is TRBV7-9, with a possible D match to TRBD1 (5 bases). Material: peripheral blood. This sequence originates from a man aged 70 or older with active COVID-19. The CDR3, as DNA: TGTGCCGCAGGGAAGGGAACGGATACGCAGTATTTT. It specifies CAAGKGTDTQYF.